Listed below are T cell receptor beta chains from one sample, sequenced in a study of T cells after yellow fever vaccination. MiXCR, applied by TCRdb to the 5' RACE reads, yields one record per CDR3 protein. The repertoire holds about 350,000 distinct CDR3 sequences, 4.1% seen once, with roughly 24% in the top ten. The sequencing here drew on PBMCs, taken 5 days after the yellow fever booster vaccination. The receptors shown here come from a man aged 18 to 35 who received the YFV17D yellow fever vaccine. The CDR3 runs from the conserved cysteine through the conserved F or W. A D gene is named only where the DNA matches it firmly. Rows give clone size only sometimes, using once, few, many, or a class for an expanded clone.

CDR3 protein: CASSYSTGTLGETQYF
CDR3 DNA: TGTGCCAGCAGTTACTCAACCGGGACCCTGGGAGAGACCCAGTACTTC
J gene: TRBJ2-5
V gene: TRBV6-5
D gene: .
clone size: few

CDR3 protein: CASSQQGASTEAFF
CDR3 DNA: TGTGCCAGCAGTCAACAGGGGGCTTCTACTGAAGCTTTCTTT
J gene: TRBJ1-1
V gene: TRBV7-2
D gene: TRBD1
clone size: many

CDR3 protein: CASSLVGLAGGSRTDTQYF
CDR3 DNA: TGCGCCAGCAGCTTGGTGGGACTAGCGGGGGGTTCCCGCACAGATACGCAGTATTTT
J gene: TRBJ2-3
V gene: TRBV5-1
D gene: TRBD2
clone size: .

CDR3 protein: CASSFHKLAGRPETQYF
CDR3 DNA: TGTGCCAGCAGTTTCCACAAACTAGCGGGACGGCCTGAGACCCAGTACTTC
J gene: TRBJ2-5
V gene: TRBV27
D gene: TRBD2
clone size: few

CDR3 protein: CAARGSFGNTIYF
CDR3 DNA: TGTGCCGCAAGGGGGTCTTTTGGAAACACCATATATTTT
J gene: TRBJ1-3
V gene: TRBV6-5
D gene: .
clone size: many

CDR3 protein: CASSLGGSGGGEQFF
CDR3 DNA: TGCGCCAGCAGCTTGGGAGGGAGCGGTGGGGGAGAGCAGTTCTTC
J gene: TRBJ2-1
V gene: TRBV5-1
D gene: .
clone size: many

CDR3 protein: CATSPGSGGPNEQFF
CDR3 DNA: TGTGCCACCAGTCCGGGATCAGGGGGCCCGAATGAGCAGTTCTTC
J gene: TRBJ2-1
V gene: TRBV24-1
D gene: TRBD1
clone size: many

CDR3 protein: CASSISGDGYEQYF
CDR3 DNA: TGTGCCAGCAGTATTTCAGGGGACGGGTACGAGCAGTACTTC
J gene: TRBJ2-7
V gene: TRBV28
D gene: .
clone size: few

CDR3 protein: CASSRSGTDTQYF
CDR3 DNA: TGTGCCAGCTCCCGGTCTGGCACAGATACGCAGTATTTT
J gene: TRBJ2-3
V gene: TRBV6-2/TRBV6-3
D gene: .
clone size: .

CDR3 protein: CASSEERGGTDTQYF
CDR3 DNA: TGTGCCAGCAGTGAAGAGCGGGGGGGGACAGATACGCAGTATTTT
J gene: TRBJ2-3
V gene: TRBV6-1
D gene: TRBD2
clone size: few

CDR3 protein: CASSTGLGTQYF
CDR3 DNA: TGTGCCAGCAGTACAGGTCTGGGTACGCAGTATTTT
J gene: TRBJ2-3
V gene: TRBV12-3/TRBV12-4
D gene: .
clone size: .

CDR3 protein: CSGESFYGYTF
CDR3 DNA: TGCAGCGGGGAATCGTTCTATGGCTACACCTTC
J gene: TRBJ1-2
V gene: TRBV29-1
D gene: .
clone size: .

CDR3 protein: CASSSRRDRSYEQYF
CDR3 DNA: TGCGCCAGCAGCTCCCGCCGGGACAGATCCTACGAGCAGTACTTC
J gene: TRBJ2-7
V gene: TRBV5-1
D gene: TRBD1
clone size: .

CDR3 protein: CSANNPQGARGTEAFF
CDR3 DNA: TGCAGTGCTAATAACCCACAGGGGGCACGCGGGACTGAAGCTTTCTTT
J gene: TRBJ1-1
V gene: TRBV20-1
D gene: TRBD1
clone size: .

CDR3 protein: CASSLQGMEQFF
CDR3 DNA: TGCGCCAGCAGCTTGCAGGGAATGGAGCAGTTCTTC
J gene: TRBJ2-1
V gene: TRBV5-1
D gene: .
clone size: .

CDR3 protein: CSAPGGGTPNQPQHF
CDR3 DNA: TGCAGTGCCCCGGGCGGGGGGACACCCAATCAGCCCCAGCATTTT
J gene: TRBJ1-5
V gene: TRBV20-1
D gene: .
clone size: many

CDR3 protein: CASRRGAADTQYF
CDR3 DNA: TGCGCCAGCAGACGTGGAGCGGCAGATACGCAGTATTTT
J gene: TRBJ2-3
V gene: TRBV5-1
D gene: .
clone size: few

CDR3 protein: CASSPGPPRAFF
CDR3 DNA: TGTGCCAGCAGCCCGGGGCCCCCGCGGGCTTTCTTT
J gene: TRBJ1-1
V gene: TRBV14
D gene: .
clone size: few

CDR3 protein: CSPGRVTDTQYF
CDR3 DNA: TGCAGCCCGGGGAGGGTCACAGATACGCAGTATTTT
J gene: TRBJ2-3
V gene: TRBV29-1
D gene: TRBD2
clone size: many

CDR3 protein: CASKVFPGPYEQYF
CDR3 DNA: TGTGCCAGCAAAGTTTTTCCGGGACCATACGAGCAGTACTTC
J gene: TRBJ2-7
V gene: TRBV6-2/TRBV6-3
D gene: .
clone size: few

CDR3 protein: CASSFFHTEAFF
CDR3 DNA: TGTGCCAGCAGCTTTTTTCACACTGAAGCTTTCTTT
J gene: TRBJ1-1
V gene: TRBV11-1
D gene: .
clone size: .

CDR3 protein: CSARGRQTYSNQPQHF
CDR3 DNA: TGCAGTGCTCGGGGACGGCAGACTTATAGCAATCAGCCCCAGCATTTT
J gene: TRBJ1-5
V gene: TRBV20-1
D gene: .
clone size: few

CDR3 protein: CASSTRGRQGTKNQPQHF
CDR3 DNA: TGTGCCAGCAGCACGAGGGGGCGACAGGGTACCAAAAATCAGCCCCAGCATTTT
J gene: TRBJ1-5
V gene: TRBV7-2
D gene: TRBD1
clone size: many

CDR3 protein: CASRQGALNTGELFF
CDR3 DNA: TGCGCCAGCAGACAGGGGGCCCTGAACACCGGGGAGCTGTTTTTT
J gene: TRBJ2-2
V gene: TRBV4-1
D gene: TRBD1
clone size: few

CDR3 protein: CASRDPTSVYQETQYF
CDR3 DNA: TGTGCCAGCAGGGATCCGACTAGCGTTTACCAAGAGACCCAGTACTTC
J gene: TRBJ2-5
V gene: TRBV2
D gene: TRBD2
clone size: .

CDR3 protein: CASSHAPAGTDYGYTF
CDR3 DNA: TGTGCCAGCAGTCACGCACCCGCCGGGACTGACTATGGCTACACCTTC
J gene: TRBJ1-2
V gene: TRBV7-2
D gene: .
clone size: few

CDR3 protein: CASSKGGTGRNTEAFF
CDR3 DNA: TGTGCCAGCAGCAAAGGAGGGACAGGGCGGAACACTGAAGCTTTCTTT
J gene: TRBJ1-1
V gene: TRBV21-1
D gene: .
clone size: few

CDR3 protein: CSARRTGGTDTQYF
CDR3 DNA: TGCAGTGCTAGAAGGACAGGAGGCACAGATACGCAGTATTTT
J gene: TRBJ2-3
V gene: TRBV20-1
D gene: TRBD1
clone size: many

CDR3 protein: CASSLYLAGSTDTQYF
CDR3 DNA: TGTGCCAGCAGCTTATACCTAGCGGGGAGCACAGATACGCAGTATTTT
J gene: TRBJ2-3
V gene: TRBV5-4
D gene: TRBD2
clone size: few